The count of the clone carrying this TCR beta chain is one. Antigen specificity is unknown. Germline V gives CDR1 MNHNS, CDR2 SASEGT. Germline trimming cut 5 bases from V and 6 bases from J; bases unmatched to any gene: 11. The CDR3 sequence is 15 residues long. This entry comes from a study of radiation and T cells in renal cell carcinoma. Points from the study as a whole: From baseline, blood top tumor clonotypes peaked at 2 weeks post-radiation.

Time point reported: blood 4 weeks post-SBRT, at nephrectomy. Treatment meaning: 15 Gy SBRT to primary tumor, nephrectomy 4 weeks later. Nephrectomy followed 15 Gy stereotactic body radiation by 4 weeks. Serial blood draws occurred at baseline and 2 and 4 weeks post-SBRT. Clear cell pathology was present in this patient's renal cell carcinoma. Sequencing was performed with immunoSEQ multiplex PCR; in TCRdb, only in-frame clones are kept and a portion is missing. The table records roughly 170,000 clones, less than 90% of them present only once. This sample comprised blood, obtained from a patient whose treatment included radiotherapy and nephrectomy. The sequence derives from a woman aged 50 to 60 with renal cell carcinoma. The chain combines TRBV6-1 with TRBJ2-3; 7 nucleotides align to TRBD2. CDR3 region: CASSLQSGATDTQYF. CDR3 in DNA: TGTGCCAGCAGTTTGCAAAGCGGGGCTACGGATACGCAGTATTTT.